The 31 T cell receptor beta chains below all came from one sample that was sequenced in a study of cytomegalovirus exposure and HLA in healthy donors. The PCR had 60 Vbeta and 13 Jbeta primers. The repertoire was sequenced with immunoSEQ multiplex PCR; TCRdb's copy has only in-frame clones and lacks some. The sample consists of about 200,000 clones, roughly 77% of them appearing once. Sequencing was performed on PBMCs. All receptors come from a woman between 45 and 60 years old in good health and CMV-seronegative.

The gene calls are TRBV7-3 and TRBJ1-1, with 7 bases aligning to TRBD1. V lost 0 bases and J lost 4; bases outside the gene matches: 11. The CDR3 has 17 amino acids. Germline V lookup: CDR1 SGHTA, CDR2 FQGTGA. CDR3 sequence: CASSLTAGGGGGTEAFF. CDR3 nucleotide sequence: TGTGCCAGCAGCTTAACGGCCGGTGGAGGGGGCGGCACTGAAGCTTTCTTT.

This clone was seen only a few times. The chain couples TRBV28 to TRBJ2-1; 10 nucleotides align to TRBD2. The V gene's germline CDR1 is MDHEN and CDR2 SYDVKM. The CDR3 sequence is 15 residues long. The V and J ends lost 6 bases and 2 bases, in that order; junction bases with no gene match: 4. The CDR3 region has the DNA TGTGCCAGCAGCACAAGCGGGAGGGCCTACAATGAGCAGTTCTTC. It codes for CASSTSGRAYNEQFF.

The chain carries TRBV27 and TRBJ1-1; a weak D match, TRBD1 (6 bases). The CDR3 spans 16 residues. The germline V and J ends were trimmed by 5 bases and 0 bases, with 16 bases remaining between them. CDR1 is MNHEY, CDR2 SMNVEV, per germline (reference sequence). The CDR3 protein is CASSLNKGELNTEAFF. The CDR3 nucleotides read TGTGCCAGCAGTCTAAACAAGGGGGAGTTGAACACTGAAGCTTTCTTT.

The chain has TRBV19 and TRBJ2-7; the D gene is possibly TRBD2 (6 bases). Germline V CDR1 and CDR2: LNHDA, SQIVND (reference sequence). This CDR3 comprises 13 residues. The V end was cut by 4 bases, the J end by 9 bases, with 16 bases between. As DNA, the CDR3 is TGTGCCAGTAGTACGGGGGACTCTGCCGTGCAGTACTTC. It specifies CASSTGDSAVQYF.

The genes are TRBV7-2 and TRBJ1-5; a weak D match, TRBD1 (6 bases). The ends were cut back, 1 base at V and 2 bases at J, with 9 bases in the middle. The CDR3 has 15 amino acids. Germline-derived CDR1 and CDR2 are SGHTA and FQGNSA. CDR3 sequence reads: CASSLGRGGNQPQHF. CDR3 in DNA: TGTGCCAGCAGCTTAGGCAGGGGAGGCAATCAGCCCCAGCATTTT. Complete variable domain (other parts from reference TRBV7-2 and TRBJ1-5): GAGVSQSPSNKVTEKGKDVELRCDPISGHTALYWYRQSLGQGLEFLIYFQGNSAPDKSGLPSDRFSAERTGGSVSTLTIQRTQQEDSAVYLCASSLGRGGNQPQHFGDGTRLSIL.

This rearrangement joins TRBV9 to TRBJ2-7; D possibly corresponds to TRBD1 (5 bases). The CDR3 is 12 residues long. Germline CDR1 reads SGDLS; CDR2 reads YYNGEE. The germline V and J ends were trimmed by 4 bases and 5 bases, with 10 bases remaining between them. The CDR3 is CASSPRRDEQYF. CDR3 nucleotide sequence: TGTGCCAGCAGCCCCCGCAGGGACGAGCAGTACTTC. Based on the CDR3 plus reference TRBV9 and TRBJ2-7, the full variable domain is DSGVTQTPKHLITATGQRVTLRCSPRSGDLSVYWYQQSLDQGLQFLIQYYNGEERAKGNILERFSAQQFPDLHSELNLSSLELGDSALYFCASSPRRDEQYFGPGTRLTVT.

The gene calls are TRBV7-3 and TRBJ1-1; D unclear. CDR3 size: 13 residues. Trimming pared 5 bases from V and 0 bases from J, leaving 7 bases between. CDR1 SGHTA and CDR2 FQGTGA come from the germline V gene. The CDR3 protein is CASSTSMNTEAFF. The CDR3 DNA reads as TGTGCCAGCAGCACTTCTATGAACACTGAAGCTTTCTTT.

The chain recombines TRBV11-2 with TRBJ2-7, with 9 positions matching TRBD1. Germline CDR1 SGHAT, CDR2 FQNNGV. Germline trimming cut 0 bases from V and 3 bases from J; bases unmatched to any gene: 9. This CDR3 has 17 residues. The CDR3 nucleotides read TGTGCCAGCAGCTTAGATACAGGGGGCATGGGGGACTACGAGCAGTACTTC. Translating gives CASSLDTGGMGDYEQYF.

CDR3 DNA: TGCGCCAGCAGCCCGACTAGCGGGGGGGTTTCCCTCCCAGATACGCAGTATTTT. Amino acid sequence: CASSPTSGGVSLPDTQYF. This sequence joins TRBV5-1 and TRBJ2-3, with 14 bases matching TRBD2. CDR1 and CDR2 from the germline V gene are SGHRS and YFSETQ. This CDR3 spans 18 amino acids. After removal of 4 bases from V and 4 bases from J, the junction contained 11 bases not matched to a gene.

The chain employs TRBV9 and TRBJ1-4; no reliable D call. Trimming took off 1 base at V and 6 bases at J, with 19 bases between the two ends. This CDR3 region has 17 residues. The germline V gene encodes CDR1 SGDLS and CDR2 YYNGEE. CDR3 protein: CASSVREERARHEKLFF. CDR3 bases: TGTGCCAGCAGCGTAAGGGAGGAACGGGCCCGTCATGAAAAACTGTTTTTT.

This chain joins TRBV6-5 and TRBJ1-2; 9 nucleotides line up with TRBD1. The CDR3 is 13 amino acids. The germline V gene encodes CDR1 MNHEY and CDR2 SVGAGI. V lost 0 bases and J lost 7; bases outside the gene matches: 0. For the CDR3, the DNA is TGTGCCAGCAGTTACTCGACAGGGGGTGGCTACACCTTC. This sequence encodes CASSYSTGGGYTF.

This chain links TRBV7-3 with TRBJ1-1; maybe TRBD1 (5 bases). The V and J ends lost 5 bases and 0 bases respectively, with 13 bases between them. Per the germline V gene, CDR1 is SGHTA and CDR2 is FQGTGA. The CDR3 extends over 15 amino acids. CDR3 amino acids: CASSLGHAVNTEAFF. CDR3 sequence (DNA): TGTGCCAGCAGCCTGGGGCATGCGGTGAACACTGAAGCTTTCTTT.

The V and J genes are TRBV7-9 and TRBJ1-6, with TRBD1 matching 8 bases. Unmatched junction bases numbered 2, after V lost 1 base and J lost 6 bases. Germline CDR1 SEHNR, CDR2 FQNEAQ (reference sequence). The CDR3 extends over 15 amino acids. The CDR3 DNA is TGTGCCAGCAGCTTAGGGGACAGGTCTAATTCACCCCTCCACTTT. This sequence encodes CASSLGDRSNSPLHF.

This chain's CDR3 is CASSLKQGGGYTF. The CDR3, as DNA: TGTGCCAGCAGTTTAAAACAGGGGGGAGGCTACACCTTC. The V gene is TRBV6-1, the J gene TRBJ1-2; 8 bases map to TRBD1. Germline CDR1 is MNHNS and CDR2 is SASEGT. The CDR3 extends over 13 amino acids. V lost 5 bases to trimming and J lost 8 bases; unmatched junction nucleotides: 7.

V gene TRBV15 combines with J gene TRBJ2-1, with 8 bases that match TRBD2. The J segment lost 8 bases and the V segment lost 1 base, leaving 13 bases of the junction unmatched. Looked up from germline, CDR1 is LNHNV and CDR2 is YYDKDF (reference sequence). This CDR3 comprises 17 residues. CDR3 in DNA: TGTGCCACCAGCAGAGGCGGGAGGCAAACACTGAGGGATGAGCAGTTCTTC. It encodes CATSRGGRQTLRDEQFF.

The chain couples TRBV28 to TRBJ2-7; 7 bases map to TRBD2. The V and J ends lost 2 bases and 2 bases, in that order; junction bases with no gene match: 3. CDR1 is MDHEN, CDR2 SYDVKM, per germline. The CDR3 runs to 14 residues. The CDR3 protein is CASSLVGGAYEQYF. Here the CDR3 DNA reads TGTGCCAGCAGTTTAGTGGGAGGGGCCTACGAGCAGTACTTC.

This chain joins TRBV21-1 and TRBJ1-1; the tabulated D call, TRBD1, remains unverified against the DNA. TRBV21-1 is an annotated pseudogene. This CDR3 is built from 16 residues. This chain's CDR3 is CASSTGTGGKVAEAFF. The CDR3, as DNA: TGTGCCAGCAGCACGGGGACAGGGGGCAAAGTAGCTGAAGCTTTCTTT.

This sequence joins TRBV30 and TRBJ1-1; D is perhaps TRBD1 (6 bases). The V gene's germline CDR1 is GTSNPN and CDR2 SVGIG (reference sequence). CDR3 length: 15 residues. V dropped 0 bases and J dropped 0 bases, with 11 bases sitting between them. The CDR3 protein is CAWSVQGSMNTEAFF. CDR3 bases: TGTGCCTGGAGTGTACAGGGCTCTATGAACACTGAAGCTTTCTTT.

This sequence joins TRBV9 and TRBJ2-3; the match to TRBD2 covers 7 bases. Germline V gene data show CDR1 as SGDLS and CDR2 as YYNGEE. The ends lost 3 bases at V and 2 bases at J; junction bases unmatched: 9. This CDR3 has 16 residues. CDR3 nucleotides: TGTGCCAGCAGCGAATTGGGGGGGGGACTCACAGATACGCAGTATTTT. Amino acids: CASSELGGGLTDTQYF.

The chain uses TRBV5-1 and TRBJ1-2, with 9 bases fitting TRBD1. The CDR3 consists of 15 residues. V lost 0 bases, J lost 7 bases, and 7 bases stayed unmatched. Germline assignment: CDR1 SGHRS and CDR2 YFSETQ. CDR3 bases: TGCGCCAGCAGCTTGGATGGGACAGGGAGTAGTGGCTACACCTTC. Encoded protein: CASSLDGTGSSGYTF.

The V and J genes are TRBV6-5 and TRBJ2-7; a weak D match, TRBD1 (5 bases). The ends were cut back, 2 bases at V and 2 bases at J, with 10 bases in the middle. This CDR3 contains 14 residues. The V gene's germline CDR1 is MNHEY and CDR2 SVGAGI. The CDR3 sequence is CASSYRGFPYEQYF. CDR3 DNA sequence: TGTGCCAGCAGTTACAGGGGTTTTCCCTACGAGCAGTACTTC.

The table lists this clone with a few counts. J is TRBJ2-7 and V is TRBV6-5; TRBD1 agrees at 8 bases. Germline V gene sequence: CDR1 MNHEY, CDR2 SVGAGI. The CDR3 contains 15 residues. The trim removed 6 bases at V and 10 bases at J, leaving 17 bases unmatched. For the CDR3, the DNA is TGTGCCAGCAGCCGAGGTGGGACAGGAGACGTCGGACAGTACTTC. Its translation is CASSRGGTGDVGQYF.

V gene TRBV4-3 combines with J gene TRBJ2-5; weak D call: TRBD2 (6 bases). The CDR3 loop spans 16 amino acids. Germline V CDR1 and CDR2: LGHNA, YSLEER. V was cut by 0 bases and J by 5 bases, with 16 bases left in between. This CDR3 is CASSQEGTGAMETQYF. The CDR3 bases are TGCGCCAGCAGCCAAGAAGGAACGGGAGCGATGGAGACCCAGTACTTC.

V and J are TRBV11-3 and TRBJ1-1; the match to TRBD1 covers 9 bases. With V trimmed by 5 bases and J by 3 bases, 7 bases remained unmatched. In germline, CDR1 is SGHNT, CDR2 YENEEA. The CDR3 contains 15 residues. The CDR3 nucleotides are TGTGCCAGCAGCCGGGGACAGGGCCGGGACACTGAAGCTTTCTTT. This codes for CASSRGQGRDTEAFF. Full variable domain (rest looked up from reference TRBV11-3 and TRBJ1-1): EAGVVQSPRYKIIEKKQPVAFWCNPISGHNTLYWYLQNLGQGPELLIRYENEEAVDDSQLPKDRFSAERLKGVDSTLKIQPAELGDSAVYLCASSRGQGRDTEAFFGQGTRLTVV.

The V call is TRBV27, the J call TRBJ1-2; 10 nucleotides line up with TRBD1. Germline CDR1 and CDR2: MNHEY and SMNVEV (reference sequence). This CDR3 region has 15 residues. V gave up 4 bases and J gave up 7 bases; unmatched junction bases: 9. DNA of the CDR3: TGTGCCAGCAGTTCCTACGCCCGGACAGGGGGTGGCTACACCTTC. This gives the protein CASSSYARTGGGYTF.

This chain connects TRBV5-1 to TRBJ2-3; 9 positions agree with TRBD2. V shed 0 bases, J shed 5 bases, and the junction held 7 bases outside the gene matches. The CDR3 is 16 amino acids. The germline CDR1 and CDR2 sequences are SGHRS and YFSETQ. CDR3 sequence reads: CASSLARAGGLDTQYF. CDR3 bases: TGCGCCAGCAGCTTGGCCAGAGCGGGGGGCCTAGATACGCAGTATTTT.

This clone was detected a few times. The V call is TRBV5-5, the J call TRBJ1-2, with D possibly matching TRBD1 (6 bases). This CDR3 is 15 amino acids long. In germline, CDR1 is SGHKS, CDR2 YYEKEE (reference sequence). Trimming shortened V by 3 bases and J by 8 bases, and 20 bases separated the two germline ends. Here the CDR3 DNA reads TGTGCCAGCAGCTCTTACGTTGGGGGGGCGAGCGGCTACACCTTC. Its translation is CASSSYVGGASGYTF.

The rearrangement uses TRBV9 and TRBJ2-3; 11 bases align to TRBD2. The CDR3 totals 17 residues. After removal of 0 bases from V and 0 bases from J, the junction contained 3 bases not matched to a gene. CDR1 and CDR2 (germline): SGDLS, YYNGEE. For the CDR3, the DNA is TGTGCCAGCAGCGTAGAGACTAGCGGGGCTAGCACAGATACGCAGTATTTT. Residues: CASSVETSGASTDTQYF.

This chain connects TRBV19 to TRBJ1-2; 7 bases agree with TRBD1. The CDR3 length is 12 residues. The V gene's germline CDR1 is LNHDA and CDR2 SQIVND (reference sequence). After removal of 7 bases from V and 6 bases from J, the junction contained 5 bases not matched to a gene. CDR3 sequence: CASIQGQDGYTF. The CDR3 coding sequence is TGTGCCAGTATTCAAGGACAGGATGGCTACACCTTC.

The V and J genes are TRBV27 and TRBJ1-1, with a weak D call TRBD1 (5 bases). Germline V gene lookup returns CDR1 MNHEY and CDR2 SMNVEV (reference sequence). V lost 7 bases to trimming and J lost 0 bases, with 15 bases between them. The CDR3 consists of 15 residues. The CDR3 DNA sequence: TGTGCCAGCAACCGAGCGGGGGGGGTGAACACTGAAGCTTTCTTT. It yields the protein CASNRAGGVNTEAFF.

The rearrangement uses TRBV7-6 and TRBJ2-7, with 9 bases that match TRBD2. Per germline, CDR1 SGHVS and CDR2 FNYEAQ. This CDR3 has 14 amino acids. V lost 5 bases to trimming and J lost 0 bases; unmatched junction nucleotides: 2. CDR3 protein: CASSASGVSYEQYF. The CDR3 DNA sequence: TGTGCCAGCAGCGCTAGCGGGGTCTCCTACGAGCAGTACTTC.